This T cell receptor (beta chain) was recorded in a study of blood T cell repertoires in COVID-19. Study-level information: The samples span acute and convalescent COVID-19 from the United States, Italy and Spain. Sample material is recorded as cDNA or gDNA derived from T cells, B-cell-depleted T cells, or PBMCs.

This CDR3 comprises 14 residues. Germline V gives CDR1 MNHEY, CDR2 SVGAGI. V was trimmed by 7 bases and J by 4 bases, leaving 13 bases between them. In the authors' workflow: Researchers report that nucleated cell counts were estimated from reference gene primer amplification. Libraries were prepared by immunoSEQ multiplex PCR; TCRdb keeps only in-frame clonotypes and omits some of them. V, J and clone size derive from that table, while D and trimming were established from the DNA sequence. The data contain roughly 110,000 clones, roughly 83% of them seen just once; the ten biggest clones take up over 4%.

The receptor was isolated from a human donor in a cohort sampled during active COVID-19. The chain employs TRBV6-5 and TRBJ2-2, with TRBD2 as a possible D gene (7 bases). The sequencing input was peripheral blood. CDR3 in amino acids: CASMGGALTGELFF. CDR3 DNA sequence: TGTGCCAGCATGGGGGGGGCTCTCACCGGGGAGCTGTTTTTT.